This entry is about one T cell receptor (beta chain). This sample is drawn from a study of OX40 agonist ivuxolimab in advanced cancers. Study-wide background: It was permissible to have had prior anti-PD-1, anti-PD-L1 or anti-CTLA-4 therapy, and about 40% had some.

The study sampled blood at baseline, cycle 4 day 1, and cycle 7 day 1. Assay used: immunoSEQ multiplex PCR; TCRdb lists only in-frame clones, some missing. The sample has tens of thousands of clones, about 91% seen once. The clonotype was recovered from an adult with an advanced solid tumor such as melanoma, head and neck, liver or kidney cancer. This sample comprised CD4+ or CD8+ T cells sorted from blood, obtained in a trial of the OX40 agonist ivuxolimab.

CDR3 nucleotide sequence: TGCGCCAGCAGCACCGGCGGGGCTGCCTACGAGCAGTACTTC. Its translation is CASSTGGAAYEQYF. The chain carries TRBV10-2 and TRBJ2-7, with D perhaps matching TRBD2 (6 bases). The CDR3 is made up of 14 amino acids. CDR1 is WSHSY, CDR2 SAAADI, per germline. V was clipped by 6 bases and J by 2 bases, with 14 bases between them.